One TCR beta chain is described in this entry. The target antigen is unknown. This sample is part of a study of Ad26.COV2.S vaccination and SARS-CoV-2 variants. Findings of the study overall: Vaccinees displayed broader spike-specific TCR repertoires than placebo recipients. Placebo recipients and vaccine recipients were similar in non-spike TCR breadth.

Method: immunoSEQ multiplex PCR; TCRdb's copy keeps in-frame clones and lacks some. The top ten hold approximately 15% of the sample, which has about 100,000 clones, roughly 80% seen once. The sequencing used peripheral blood, collected after recovery from COVID-19. The sequence was obtained from a human donor who had recovered from COVID-19.

Here the CDR3 DNA reads TGTGCCAGCAGACAATATGACAGGGGGACCGGGGAGCTGTTTTTT. Translating it yields CASRQYDRGTGELFF. The chain joins TRBV25-1 to TRBJ2-2; TRBD1 agrees at 9 bases. Germline V gene data show CDR1 as MGHDK and CDR2 as SYGVNS. The CDR3 is 15 residues long. V dropped 6 bases and J dropped 5; count of bases not matched to a gene: 7.